This TCR beta chain was found in a study of OX40 agonist ivuxolimab in advanced cancers. Study-wide context: Ivuxolimab is an agonistic anti-OX40 (CD134) antibody, and patients were treated with it. The dose-escalation group included hepatocellular carcinoma, melanoma, renal cell carcinoma and head and neck cancer. Study results and limitations: At 0.1 to 3.0 mg/kg and by week 6, clonal expansion occurred in CD4+ and CD8+ blood T cells.

As for this clone: The antigen is undetermined.

Data came from immunoSEQ multiplex PCR; TCRdb stores just in-frame clones and leaves some out. The sample contains about 96,000 clones, less than 95% of which appear only once. This CDR3 region has 15 residues. Germline V gives CDR1 MNHEY, CDR2 SVGAGI. The J segment lost 0 bases and the V segment lost 6 bases, leaving 8 bases of the junction unmatched. The receptor comes from an adult with an advanced solid tumor such as melanoma, head and neck, liver or kidney cancer. V and J are TRBV6-5 and TRBJ2-7; 7 bases fit TRBD1. Source: CD4+ or CD8+ T cells sorted from blood, taken in a trial of the OX40 agonist ivuxolimab. The CDR3 spells CASSADHRGSYEQYF. The DNA for the CDR3 is TGTGCCAGCAGCGCAGACCACAGGGGCTCCTACGAGCAGTACTTC.